These 29 T cell receptor beta chains came from one sample sequenced in a study of T cell repertoires in cytomegalovirus infection. Antigens of these TCRs are unknown. MiXCR, applied by TCRdb to the reads, yields one record per CDR3 protein. The data contain roughly 860,000 distinct CDR3 sequences, 30% to 35% of them singletons. The sequenced sample was cultured CD8+ T cells from PBMCs, obtained from culture after CMV antigen stimulation. The receptors stem from a human donor in good health (CMV status not recorded). Some clones in this sample may be carry-over from other donors' samples.

The V gene is TRBV28, the J gene TRBJ1-4, with D possibly TRBD1 on 6 matching bases. CDR3 length: 15 amino acids. V dropped 5 bases and J dropped 4 bases, with 14 bases sitting between them. Looked up from germline, CDR1 is MDHEN and CDR2 is SYDVKM. The CDR3 reads CASSHKQGLNEKLFF. The CDR3 coding sequence is TGTGCCAGCAGTCACAAACAGGGTCTTAATGAAAAACTGTTTTTT.

As regards this clonotype: This may stem from a read error, because a much larger clone lies one nucleotide away. The CDR3 loop reads CASSVEGADTQYF. The CDR3 DNA follows: TGTGCCAGCAGCGTAGAAGGGGCAGATACGCAGTATTTT. This chain connects TRBV9 to TRBJ2-3, with a possible D match to TRBD1 (5 bases). CDR1 SGDLS and CDR2 YYNGEE come from the germline V gene. V lost 0 bases and J lost 4, with 6 bases in between. This CDR3 has 13 amino acids.

Only a few counts were recorded for this clonotype. The V gene is TRBV7-9, the J gene TRBJ2-1, with D hard to call. V lost 1 base, J lost 7 bases, and 5 bases lay in between. This CDR3 spans 12 amino acids. From germline, CDR1 is SEHNR and CDR2 FQNEAQ (reference sequence). This CDR3 is CASSLGMNEQFF. DNA for the CDR3: TGTGCCAGCAGCTTAGGTATGAATGAGCAGTTCTTC.

The chain uses TRBV12-5 and TRBJ2-2, with a tentative D call TRBD1 (5 bases). Trimming took off 4 bases at V and 5 bases at J, with 11 bases between the two ends. The CDR3 is 14 amino acids. Looked up from germline, CDR1 is LGHNT and CDR2 is FRNRAP. CDR3 coding DNA: TGTGCTAGTGGTTGGTGGGGCTGGACCGGGGAGCTGTTTTTT. It translates to CASGWWGWTGELFF. The entire variable domain, with the rest obtained from reference TRBV12-5 and TRBJ2-2, is as follows: DARVTQTPRHKVTEMGQEVTMRCQPILGHNTVFWYRQTMMQGLELLAYFRNRAPLDDSGMPKDRFSAEMPDATLATLKIQPSEPRDSAVYFCASGWWGWTGELFFGEGSRLTVL.

The genes are TRBV12-3 or TRBV12-4 and TRBJ1-2, with D perhaps TRBD1 (5 bases). The CDR3 is 11 residues long. Between the trimmed V and J ends, which lost 10 bases and 14 bases, there was a span of 20 bases. The CDR3 here is CANSDSGAKTF. CDR3 nucleotide sequence: TGTGCCAACAGCGACTCCGGGGCTAAAACCTTC.

This clonotype was found a few times. CDR3 protein: CASTLGGSGSDTQYF. The CDR3, as DNA: TGTGCCAGTACCCTTGGGGGGAGTGGATCAGATACGCAGTATTTT. The V and J genes are TRBV19 and TRBJ2-3, with D perhaps TRBD2 (6 bases). Trimming took off 7 bases at V and 4 bases at J, with 18 bases between the two ends. Germline values: CDR1 LNHDA, CDR2 SQIVND (reference sequence). This CDR3 has 15 amino acids. The complete variable domain, with remaining parts taken from reference TRBV19 and TRBJ2-3, reads DGGITQSPKYLFRKEGQNVTLSCEQNLNHDAMYWYRQDPGQGLRLIYYSQIVNDFQKGDIAEGYSVSREKKESFPLTVTSAQKNPTAFYLCASTLGGSGSDTQYFGPGTRLTVL.

This clonotype was seen a single time. The rearrangement uses TRBV25-1 and TRBJ2-7; D possibly corresponds to TRBD2 (5 bases). The CDR3 extends over 14 amino acids. CDR1 and CDR2 (germline): MGHDK, SYGVNS. V shed 1 base and J shed 4 bases, with 11 bases lying between them. The DNA of the CDR3 is TGTGCCAGCAGTGAATTACTCTCGGGGTACGAGCAGTACTTC. Its protein product is CASSELLSGYEQYF.

The chain couples TRBV9 to TRBJ2-2; D tentatively fits TRBD1 or TRBD2 (6 bases each). The CDR3 has 17 amino acids. The germline V gene has CDR1 SGDLS and CDR2 YYNGEE. V lost 0 bases and J 0 bases, leaving 12 bases between the germline ends. CDR3 in amino acids: CASSVAEGGTNTGELFF. CDR3 coding DNA: TGTGCCAGCAGCGTAGCCGAGGGGGGAACGAACACCGGGGAGCTGTTTTTT.

This clonotype was counted between two and nine times. The chain links TRBV12-3 or TRBV12-4 to TRBJ1-3, with 7 bases fitting TRBD1. There are 12 residues in the CDR3. The junction had 6 bases not matched to a gene; V was cut back by 7 bases and J by 9 bases. The CDR3 region is CASTDRLGTIYF. The CDR3 DNA sequence: TGTGCCAGCACGGACAGGTTGGGCACCATATATTTT.

The table lists this clonotype with many counts. V usage is TRBV7-2 and J usage is TRBJ1-1, with D hard to call. V lost 3 bases to trimming and J lost 1 base, with 12 bases between them. This CDR3 spans 15 amino acids. Germline V CDR1 and CDR2: SGHTA, FQGNSA. Written as DNA, the CDR3 is TGTGCCAGCAGCTTCGGTAGCGGCTCGAACACTGAAGCTTTCTTT. It encodes CASSFGSGSNTEAFF.

This clonotype was seen more than once but under ten times. One end of the junction fails to match germline, which may point to a read error. The rearrangement links TRBV7-9 to TRBJ2-5; 7 bases match TRBD1. The CDR3 is 12 residues long. CDR1 and CDR2 (germline): SEHNR, FQNEAQ (reference sequence). CDR3 loop: CASSLAGQPKDF. In nucleotides, the CDR3 is TGTGCCAGCAGCTTAGCGGGACAGCCTAAGGACTTC.

V is TRBV6-1 and J is TRBJ1-2; D gene ambiguous. V lost 5 bases and J 6 bases, leaving 13 bases between the germline ends. Looked up from germline, CDR1 is MNHNS and CDR2 is SASEGT. The CDR3 loop spans 13 amino acids. CDR3 nucleotides: TGTGCCAGCAGTCAAGGGCTCACCCATGGCTACACCTTC. It encodes CASSQGLTHGYTF.

The gene calls are TRBV7-6 and TRBJ2-1; TRBD1 is a possible D gene (6 bases). Trimming removed 4 bases from V and 2 bases from J, with 12 bases in between. CDR1 is SGHVS and CDR2 is FNYEAQ in the germline V gene. The CDR3 contains 15 residues. CDR3 in amino acids: CASSSRGPAYNEQFF. CDR3 coding DNA: TGTGCCAGCAGCTCCAGGGGACCAGCCTACAATGAGCAGTTCTTC. The whole variable domain, filled in from reference TRBV7-6 and TRBJ2-1, reads GAGVSQSPRYKVTKRGQDVALRCDPISGHVSLYWYRQALGQGPEFLTYFNYEAQQDKSGLPNDRFSAERPEGSISTLTIQRTEQRDSAMYRCASSSRGPAYNEQFFGPGTRLTVL.

In this sample, this clonotype turned up a few times. The V call is TRBV20-1, the J call TRBJ1-2; D not certain. From germline, CDR1 is DFQATT and CDR2 SNEGSKA (reference sequence). The CDR3 spans 12 residues. V was clipped by 4 bases and J by 4 bases, with 10 bases between them. CDR3 in DNA: TGCAGTGCTAACGGACTCCTCTATGGCTACACCTTC. This gives the protein CSANGLLYGYTF.

The chain has TRBV12-3 or TRBV12-4 and TRBJ2-7; D may be TRBD2 (6 bases). This CDR3 region has 14 residues. The V end lost 3 bases, the J end lost 3 bases, and 12 bases lay between the germline ends. DNA for the CDR3: TGTGCCAGCAGTTTCGCGGGAACTCGCTACGAGCAGTACTTC. It yields the protein CASSFAGTRYEQYF.

This clonotype was recorded a few times. The chain uses TRBV10-3 and TRBJ2-5; D is unresolved. With 7 bases removed from V and 4 bases from J, the gap between germline ends came to 10 bases. The CDR3 sequence is 12 residues long. CDR1 and CDR2 (germline): ENHRY, SYGVKD. In DNA, the CDR3 is TGTGCCATCAAGGATCATGGAGAGACCCAGTACTTC. It is translated as CAIKDHGETQYF.

The V gene is TRBV27, the J gene TRBJ2-1; 7 nucleotides line up with TRBD2. Germline V gene lookup returns CDR1 MNHEY and CDR2 SMNVEV (reference sequence). Trimming at V came to 0 bases and at J to 5 bases, leaving 7 bases not matched to a gene. The CDR3 extends over 16 amino acids. CDR3 amino acids: CASSLSGGGSHNEQFF. In DNA form, the CDR3 reads TGTGCCAGCAGTTTATCGGGGGGGGGGAGCCACAATGAGCAGTTCTTC.

In the case of this clonotype: This sequence may be a read error, since a much larger clone differs from it by one base. The V and J genes are TRBV7-6 and TRBJ2-5; D call uncertain. The germline V gene encodes CDR1 SGHVS and CDR2 FNYEAQ. The CDR3 covers 13 residues. CDR3 sequence reads: CANSLNRRETQYF. The DNA for the CDR3 is TGTGCCAACAGCTTAAATCGACGAGAGACCCAGTACTTC.

The chain is built from TRBV6-5 and TRBJ2-3; 10 bases line up with TRBD2. The CDR3 runs 15 residues. V was clipped by 9 bases and J by 2 bases; unmatched bases: 8. Germline assignment: CDR1 MNHEY and CDR2 SVGAGI. Written as DNA, the CDR3 is TGTGCCAGTAGGATTAGCGGGGGGCCCACAGATACGCAGTATTTT. This translates into CASRISGGPTDTQYF.

For this clonotype: This may arise from a read error, as a much more abundant clone is one base away. The genes are TRBV5-6 and TRBJ1-6; D is uncertain. The germline V and J ends were trimmed by 0 bases and 4 bases, with 5 bases remaining between them. The length of the CDR3 is 14 residues. Per germline, CDR1 SGHDT and CDR2 YYEEEE. This CDR3 is CASSLDGYNSPLHF. The CDR3 bases are TGTGCCAGCAGCTTGGACGGTTATAATTCACCCCTCCACTTT.

This chain uses TRBV6-2 or TRBV6-3 with TRBJ2-7; a weak D match, TRBD2 (7 bases). Germline V CDR1 and CDR2: MNHEY, SVGEGT. The V gene lost 0 bases and the J gene lost 3 bases, with 15 bases spanning the gap. The CDR3 extends over 16 amino acids. CDR3 protein: CASSYSRSGGFYEQYV. DNA for the CDR3: TGTGCCAGCAGTTACTCGAGATCGGGGGGCTTCTACGAGCAGTACGTC.

CDR3 DNA: TGTGCCAGCAGCCCTCGACAGGTTGGAGAGACCCAGTACTTC. As protein: CASSPRQVGETQYF. The rearrangement uses TRBV7-8 and TRBJ2-5; the D gene is possibly TRBD1 (6 bases). The CDR3 has 14 amino acids. Trimming took off 5 bases at V and 4 bases at J, with 14 bases between the two ends. CDR1 SGHVS and CDR2 FQNEAQ come from the germline V gene.

The CDR3 DNA sequence: TGTGCCGTGGGCGTTAATGAAAAACTGTTTTTT. This gives the protein CAVGVNEKLFF. The chain combines TRBV27 with TRBJ1-4; D call uncertain. Germline assignment: CDR1 MNHEY and CDR2 SMNVEV (reference sequence). The length of the CDR3 is 11 residues. Trimming stripped 11 bases from V and 4 bases from J, with 8 bases between.

In its sample, this clonotype was seen a few times. The chain recombines TRBV7-8 with TRBJ1-4; D gene uncertain. There are 17 residues in the CDR3. V was cut by 3 bases and J by 2 bases, with 16 bases left in between. Germline-derived CDR1 and CDR2 are SGHVS and FQNEAQ. CDR3 nucleotide sequence: TGTGCCAGCAGCTTTAGCGAAGAGGGTACGACTAATGAAAAACTGTTTTTT. Translated: CASSFSEEGTTNEKLFF.

The gene calls are TRBV6-2 or TRBV6-3 and TRBJ2-5; D is undetermined. Per germline, CDR1 MNHEY and CDR2 SVGEGT. The ends were cut back, 2 bases at V and 8 bases at J, with 6 bases in the middle. The CDR3 is made up of 11 amino acids. The CDR3 bases are TGTGCCAGCAGTTACGTCGTAACCCAGTACTTC. This gives the protein CASSYVVTQYF.

This clonotype was seen at least ten times. This chain connects TRBV18 to TRBJ2-7; 7 bases fit TRBD1. Losses at the gene ends were 2 bases for V and 3 bases for J; bases not matched to a gene: 1. The CDR3 spans 13 residues. CDR1 and CDR2 (germline): KGHSH, LQKENI. CDR3 nucleotide sequence: TGTGCCAGCTCACCAGACAGGGTCTACGAGCAGTACGTC. The encoded protein is CASSPDRVYEQYV.

This clonotype was counted between two and nine times. The rearrangement links TRBV27 to TRBJ1-2, with D possibly TRBD1 on 5 matching bases. Between the trimmed V and J ends, which lost 4 bases and 6 bases, there was a span of 15 bases. Looked up from germline, CDR1 is MNHEY and CDR2 is SMNVEV (reference sequence). This CDR3 is built from 14 residues. The CDR3 protein is CASSYSEGRDGYTF. CDR3 DNA: TGTGCCAGCAGTTATTCTGAGGGGCGGGATGGCTACACCTTC.

This clonotype was detected a few times. This chain connects TRBV5-4 to TRBJ1-2; 7 nucleotides match TRBD1. V lost 9 bases to trimming and J lost 4 bases; unmatched junction nucleotides: 3. Germline lookup yields CDR1 SGHNT and CDR2 YYREEE (reference sequence). CDR3 length: 11 amino acids. The CDR3: CAISGGYGYTF. CDR3 DNA sequence: TGTGCCATTTCAGGGGGCTATGGCTACACCTTC.

The V and J genes are TRBV4-1 and TRBJ1-5; a possible D gene is TRBD1 (5 bases). The CDR3 is 16 amino acids. Germline V gene sequence: CDR1 MGHRA, CDR2 YSYEKL. With 4 bases removed from V and 5 bases from J, the gap between germline ends came to 18 bases. CDR3 protein: CASSPYPGQRDQPQHF. As DNA, the CDR3 is TGCGCCAGCAGCCCTTACCCGGGGCAGCGCGATCAGCCCCAGCATTTT.